This T cell receptor (beta chain) was obtained from a study of Ad26.COV2.S vaccination and SARS-CoV-2 variants. Study in general: Ad26.COV2.S given intramuscularly, once or twice 56 days apart. Study-wide results and caveats: Vaccinees reportedly had broad spike-specific CD8+ and CD4+ T cell responses. Participants in the vaccine arm had higher spike-specific TCR breadth; placebo recipients had lower.

Treatment described: around 19 received Ad26.COV2.S at low or high dose, single or two shots; about five received placebo; per-sample allocation not given. Sample collection was performed on day 63 after the first vaccine or placebo injection. This adult donor, from Boston, was 18-55 years old. Trimming removed 0 bases at V and 5 bases at J, with 11 bases between. In germline, CDR1 is LGHNA, CDR2 YNFKEQ. This CDR3 is 15 amino acids long. The assay was immunoSEQ multiplex PCR, and TCRdb's table has in-frame clones only and misses some. The table includes roughly 400,000 clones, roughly 91% detected once. Turning to this clone: The antigen remains unidentified.

Sequencing was performed on peripheral blood, taken in a trial of Ad26.COV2.S vaccine versus placebo. This rearrangement joins TRBV4-2 to TRBJ2-1; D is undetermined. This TCR was recovered from a person between 18 and 65 years old who received the Ad26.COV2.S COVID-19 vaccine or a placebo. For the CDR3, the DNA is TGTGCCAGCAGCCAAGACTCCCGCCTGAACAATGAGCAGTTCTTC. The encoded protein is CASSQDSRLNNEQFF.